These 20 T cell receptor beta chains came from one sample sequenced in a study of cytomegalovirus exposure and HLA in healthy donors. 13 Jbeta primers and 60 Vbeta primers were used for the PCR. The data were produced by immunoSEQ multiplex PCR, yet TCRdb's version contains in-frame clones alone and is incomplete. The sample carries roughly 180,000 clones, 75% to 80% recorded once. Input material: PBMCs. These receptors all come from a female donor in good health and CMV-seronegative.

The CDR3 DNA reads as TGTGCCAGCTCCCTGGGACAGGGTTGGAATGAAGCTTTCTTT. Its protein product is CASSLGQGWNEAFF. The genes are TRBV2 and TRBJ1-1; 9 nucleotides match TRBD1. The CDR3 is 14 amino acids. Germline assignment: CDR1 SNHLY and CDR2 FYNNEI. The ends lost 8 bases at V and 7 bases at J; junction bases unmatched: 11.

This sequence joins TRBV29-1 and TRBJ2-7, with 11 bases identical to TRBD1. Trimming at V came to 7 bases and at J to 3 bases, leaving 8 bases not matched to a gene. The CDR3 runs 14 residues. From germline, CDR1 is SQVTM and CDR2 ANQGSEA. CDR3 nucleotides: TGCAGCGGCCCCGGGACAGGGGGAAACTACGAGCAGTACTTC. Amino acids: CSGPGTGGNYEQYF.

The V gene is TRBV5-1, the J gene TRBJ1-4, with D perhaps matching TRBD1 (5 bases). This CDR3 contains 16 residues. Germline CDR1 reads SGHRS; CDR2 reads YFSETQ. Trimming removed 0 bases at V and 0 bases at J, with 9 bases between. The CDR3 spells CASSLGTTTTNEKLFF. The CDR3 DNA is TGCGCCAGCAGCTTGGGGACAACAACAACTAATGAAAAACTGTTTTTT.

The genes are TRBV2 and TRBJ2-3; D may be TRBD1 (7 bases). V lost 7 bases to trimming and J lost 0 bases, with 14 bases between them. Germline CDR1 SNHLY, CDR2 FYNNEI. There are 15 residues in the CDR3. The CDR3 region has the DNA TGTGCCAGCACTATACAGGGGACTAGCACAGATACGCAGTATTTT. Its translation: CASTIQGTSTDTQYF. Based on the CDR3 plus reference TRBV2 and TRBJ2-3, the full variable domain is EPEVTQTPSHQVTQMGQEVILRCVPISNHLYFYWYRQILGQKVEFLVSFYNNEISEKSEIFDDQFSVERPDGSNFTLKIRSTKLEDSAMYFCASTIQGTSTDTQYFGPGTRLTVL.

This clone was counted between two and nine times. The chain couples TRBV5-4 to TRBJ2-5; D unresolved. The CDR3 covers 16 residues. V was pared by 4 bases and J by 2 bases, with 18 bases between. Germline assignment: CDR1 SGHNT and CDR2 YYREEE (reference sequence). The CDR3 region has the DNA TGTGCCAGCAGCGACGTCACAGTTACCCGTCAAGAGACCCAGTACTTC. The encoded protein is CASSDVTVTRQETQYF.

The CDR3 region has the DNA TGTGCCAGCAGCGGGACTAACATTCAGTACTTC. Translating it yields CASSGTNIQYF. V gene TRBV6-6 combines with J gene TRBJ2-4, with D possibly matching TRBD2 (6 bases). Trimming removed 6 bases at V and 7 bases at J, with 7 bases between. Per germline, CDR1 MNHNY and CDR2 SVGAGI (reference sequence). The CDR3 is 11 amino acids.

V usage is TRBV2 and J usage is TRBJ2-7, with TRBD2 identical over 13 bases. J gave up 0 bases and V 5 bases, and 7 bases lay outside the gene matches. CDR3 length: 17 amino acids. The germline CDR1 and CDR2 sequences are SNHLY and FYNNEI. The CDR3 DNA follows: TGTGCCAGCAGTAGCGTTCGGACTAGCGGGGGCTCCTACGAGCAGTACTTC. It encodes CASSSVRTSGGSYEQYF. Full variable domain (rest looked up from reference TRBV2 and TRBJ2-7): EPEVTQTPSHQVTQMGQEVILRCVPISNHLYFYWYRQILGQKVEFLVSFYNNEISEKSEIFDDQFSVERPDGSNFTLKIRSTKLEDSAMYFCASSSVRTSGGSYEQYFGPGTRLTVT.

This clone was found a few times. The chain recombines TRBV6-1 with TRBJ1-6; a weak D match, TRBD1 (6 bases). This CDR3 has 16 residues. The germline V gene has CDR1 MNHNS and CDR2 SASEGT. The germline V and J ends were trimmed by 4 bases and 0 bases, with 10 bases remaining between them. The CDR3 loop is CASSVGQHSYNSPLHF. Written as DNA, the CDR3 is TGTGCCAGCAGTGTTGGACAGCACTCCTATAATTCACCCCTCCACTTT.

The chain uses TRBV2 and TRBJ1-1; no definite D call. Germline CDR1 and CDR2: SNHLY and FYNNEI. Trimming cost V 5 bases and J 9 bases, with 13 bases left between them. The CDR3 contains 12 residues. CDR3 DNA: TGTGCCAGCAGTACAGCCGAGTTCCAAGCTTTCTTT. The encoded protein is CASSTAEFQAFF.

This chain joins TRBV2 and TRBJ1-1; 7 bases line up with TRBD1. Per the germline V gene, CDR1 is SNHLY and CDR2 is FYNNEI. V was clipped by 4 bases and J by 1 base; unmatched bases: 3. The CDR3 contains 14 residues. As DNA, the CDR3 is TGTGCCAGCAGTGTACAGGGGAAGAACACTGAAGCTTTCTTT. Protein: CASSVQGKNTEAFF.

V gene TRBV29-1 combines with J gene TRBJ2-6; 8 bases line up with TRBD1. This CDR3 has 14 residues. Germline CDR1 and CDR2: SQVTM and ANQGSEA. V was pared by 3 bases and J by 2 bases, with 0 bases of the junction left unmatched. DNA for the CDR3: TGCAGCGTTGAGGACAGGGCTGGGGCCAACGTCCTGACTTTC. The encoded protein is CSVEDRAGANVLTF.

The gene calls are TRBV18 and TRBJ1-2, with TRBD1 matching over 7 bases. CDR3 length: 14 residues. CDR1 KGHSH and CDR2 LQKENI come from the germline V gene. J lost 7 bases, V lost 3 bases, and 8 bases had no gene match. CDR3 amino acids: CASSPPTGIGGYTF. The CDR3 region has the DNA TGTGCCAGCTCACCGCCGACAGGGATTGGTGGCTACACCTTC. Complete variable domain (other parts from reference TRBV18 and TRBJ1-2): NAGVMQNPRHLVRRRGQEARLRCSPMKGHSHVYWYRQLPEEGLKFMVYLQKENIIDESGMPKERFSAEFPKEGPSILRIQQVVRGDSAAYFCASSPPTGIGGYTFGSGTRLTVV.

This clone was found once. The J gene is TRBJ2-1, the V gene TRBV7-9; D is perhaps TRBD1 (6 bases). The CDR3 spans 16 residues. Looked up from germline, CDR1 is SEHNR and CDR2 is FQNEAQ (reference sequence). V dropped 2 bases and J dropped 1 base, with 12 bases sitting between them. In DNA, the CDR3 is TGTGCCAGCAGCTTATCTCCAGGGGCGTCCTACAATGAGCAGTTCTTC. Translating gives CASSLSPGASYNEQFF.

CDR3 coding DNA: TGTGCCAGCAGTCGCCTAGAGGGCGTGCAAGCTTTCTTT. Protein sequence: CASSRLEGVQAFF. The V call is TRBV7-8, the J call TRBJ1-1, with D hard to call. CDR1 and CDR2 from the germline V gene are SGHVS and FQNEAQ. Trimming pared 6 bases from V and 9 bases from J, leaving 17 bases between. The CDR3 runs to 13 residues. Variable domain in full (rest from reference TRBV7-8 and TRBJ1-1): GAGVSQSPRYKVAKRGQDVALRCDPISGHVSLFWYQQALGQGPEFLTYFQNEAQLDKSGLPSDRFFAERPEGSVSTLKIQRTQQEDSAVYLCASSRLEGVQAFFGQGTRLTVV.

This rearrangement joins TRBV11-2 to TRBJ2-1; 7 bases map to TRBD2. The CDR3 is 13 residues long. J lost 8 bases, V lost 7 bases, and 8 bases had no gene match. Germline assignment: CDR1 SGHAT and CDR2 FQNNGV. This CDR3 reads CASTLVGGDEQFF. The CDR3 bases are TGTGCCAGCACCCTCGTGGGGGGGGATGAGCAGTTCTTC.

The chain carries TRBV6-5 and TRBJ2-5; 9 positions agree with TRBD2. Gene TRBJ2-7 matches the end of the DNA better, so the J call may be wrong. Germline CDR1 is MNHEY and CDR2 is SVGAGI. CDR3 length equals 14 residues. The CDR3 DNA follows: TGTGCCAGCAGTGTTAGCGGGGGATCCTACGAGCAGTACTTC. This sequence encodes CASSVSGGSYEQYF.

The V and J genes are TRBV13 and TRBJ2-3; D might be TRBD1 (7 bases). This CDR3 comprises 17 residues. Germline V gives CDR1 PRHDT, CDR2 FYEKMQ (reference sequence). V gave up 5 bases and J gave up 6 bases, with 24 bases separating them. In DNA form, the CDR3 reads TGTGCCAGCAGCCCGGGGGTCCGGGACAGACTCTGGGATACGCAGTATTTT. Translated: CASSPGVRDRLWDTQYF.

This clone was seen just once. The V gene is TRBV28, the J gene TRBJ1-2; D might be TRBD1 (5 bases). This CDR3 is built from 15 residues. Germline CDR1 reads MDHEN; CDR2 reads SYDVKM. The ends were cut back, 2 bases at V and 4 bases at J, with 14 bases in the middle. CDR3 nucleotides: TGTGCCAGCAGTTTAGGACCAGGGCAGAGCTATGGCTACACCTTC. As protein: CASSLGPGQSYGYTF.

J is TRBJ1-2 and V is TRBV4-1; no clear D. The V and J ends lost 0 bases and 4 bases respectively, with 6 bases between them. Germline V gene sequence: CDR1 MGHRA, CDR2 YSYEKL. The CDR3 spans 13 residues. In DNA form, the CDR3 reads TGCGCCAGCAGCCAAGAAACTTCCTATGGCTACACCTTC. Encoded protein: CASSQETSYGYTF.

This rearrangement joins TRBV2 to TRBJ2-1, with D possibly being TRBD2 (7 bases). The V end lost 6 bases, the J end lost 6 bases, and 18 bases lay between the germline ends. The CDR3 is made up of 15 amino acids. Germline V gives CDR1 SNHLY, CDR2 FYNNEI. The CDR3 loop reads CASRPGGGARNEQFF. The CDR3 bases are TGTGCCAGCAGACCTGGAGGGGGGGCCCGCAATGAGCAGTTCTTC.